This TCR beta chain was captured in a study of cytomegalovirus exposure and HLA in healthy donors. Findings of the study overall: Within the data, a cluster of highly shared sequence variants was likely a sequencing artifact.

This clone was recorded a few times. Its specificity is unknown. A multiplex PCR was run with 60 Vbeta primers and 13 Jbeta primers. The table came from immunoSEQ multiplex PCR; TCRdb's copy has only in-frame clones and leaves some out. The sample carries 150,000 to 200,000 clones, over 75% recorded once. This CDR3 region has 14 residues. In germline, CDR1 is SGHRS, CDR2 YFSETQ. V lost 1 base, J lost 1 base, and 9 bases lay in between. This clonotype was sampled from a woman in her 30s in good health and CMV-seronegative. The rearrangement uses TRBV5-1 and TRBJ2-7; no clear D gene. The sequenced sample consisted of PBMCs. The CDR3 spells CASSLPARSYEQYF. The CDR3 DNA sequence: TGCGCCAGCAGCTTGCCGGCCAGGTCCTACGAGCAGTACTTC.